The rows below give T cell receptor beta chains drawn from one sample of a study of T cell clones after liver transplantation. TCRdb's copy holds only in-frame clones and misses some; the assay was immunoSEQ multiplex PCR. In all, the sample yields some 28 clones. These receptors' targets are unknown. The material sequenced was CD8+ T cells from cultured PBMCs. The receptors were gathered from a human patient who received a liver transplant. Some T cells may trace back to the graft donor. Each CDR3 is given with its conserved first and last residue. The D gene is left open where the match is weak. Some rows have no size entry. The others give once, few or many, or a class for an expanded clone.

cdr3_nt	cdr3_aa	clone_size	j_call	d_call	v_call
TGTGCCAGCAGCTTAGCGGGAACAGGGGATGGCTACACCTTC	CASSLAGTGDGYTF	few	TRBJ1-2	TRBD1	TRBV7-9
TGTGCTAGTGGCCCCCTTTCTCCCGAGCAGTACTTC	CASGPLSPEQYF	NA	TRBJ2-7	NA	TRBV12-5
TGCAGCGTTGTAAAGCCACCACCTAGCACAGATACGCAGTATTTT	CSVVKPPPSTDTQYF	once	TRBJ2-3	NA	TRBV29-1
TGTGCCAGTAGGGGACTACCCGTTGAGCAGTTCTTC	CASRGLPVEQFF	NA	TRBJ2-1	TRBD2	TRBV19
TGTGCCTGGGTTCAGGTGCGTTATCAAAGTCGGGCCAACGTCCTGACTTTC	CAWVQVRYQSRANVLTF	NA	TRBJ2-6	NA	TRBV30
TGTGCCAGCAGCTTAGGCCGCACCAAATATCAGCCCCAGCATTTT	CASSLGRTKYQPQHF	once	TRBJ1-5	NA	TRBV13
TGTGCCAGCAGCCCCACGGAGTCTGGAAACACCATATATTTT	CASSPTESGNTIYF	NA	TRBJ1-3	NA	TRBV11-1
TGTGCCAGCAGCGGGGACTCAATCACCGGGGAGCTGTTTTTT	CASSGDSITGELFF	NA	TRBJ2-2	NA	TRBV11-1
TGTGCCAGCAGTTACCACAGGGGGGGAAACACTGAAGCTTTCTTT	CASSYHRGGNTEAFF	hyperexpanded	TRBJ1-1	TRBD1	TRBV28
TGTGCCAGCAGCGCATCATCAGGTTCTGGAAACACCATATATTTT	CASSASSGSGNTIYF	NA	TRBJ1-3	NA	TRBV9